This T cell receptor beta chain originates from a study of T and B cells in COVID-19 patients. Study summary: COVID-19 patients gave peripheral blood either during active infection or after recovery.

TRB rearrangements were amplified by multiplex PCR with BIOMED2 TRB-A/B primers. TCRdb re-derived calls from the multiplex PCR reads in MiXCR, one entry per CDR3 protein. The repertoire consists of under 4,500 distinct CDR3 sequences, with about a quarter occurring once and the leading ten covering about 22%. From germline, CDR1 is SQVTM and CDR2 ANQGSEA. V lost 7 bases and J lost 4; bases outside the gene matches: 8. This CDR3 is built from 15 residues. From blood, about 240-550 ng of genomic DNA served as TRB template. The gene calls are TRBV29-1 and TRBJ2-5; 14 bases are shared with TRBD2. This sequence was found in a human donor with active COVID-19. The sample consisted of blood. CDR3 nucleotides: TGCAGCGCTAGCGGGACTAGCGGGAGTGGAGAGACCCAGTACTTC. Translated, it gives CSASGTSGSGETQYF.